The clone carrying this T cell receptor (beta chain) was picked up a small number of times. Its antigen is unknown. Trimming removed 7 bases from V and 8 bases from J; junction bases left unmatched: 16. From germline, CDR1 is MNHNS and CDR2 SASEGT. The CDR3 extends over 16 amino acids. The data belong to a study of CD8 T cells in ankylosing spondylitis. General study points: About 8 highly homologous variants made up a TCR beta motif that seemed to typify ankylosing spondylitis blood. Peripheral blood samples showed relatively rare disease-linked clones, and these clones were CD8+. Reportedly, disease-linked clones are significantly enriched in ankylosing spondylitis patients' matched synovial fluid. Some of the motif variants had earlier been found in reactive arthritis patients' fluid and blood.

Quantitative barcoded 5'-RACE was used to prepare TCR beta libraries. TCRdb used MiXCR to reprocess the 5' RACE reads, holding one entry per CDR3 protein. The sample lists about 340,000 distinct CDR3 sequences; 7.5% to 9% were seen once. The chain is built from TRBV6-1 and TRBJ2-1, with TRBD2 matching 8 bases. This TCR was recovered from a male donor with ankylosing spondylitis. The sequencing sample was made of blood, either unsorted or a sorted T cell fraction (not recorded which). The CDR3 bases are TGTGCCAGCAACCTCCACCCGGGAGGGCCTATGTATGAGCAGTTCTTC. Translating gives CASNLHPGGPMYEQFF.